This entry lists 16 T cell receptor beta chains sequenced from one sample in a study of regulatory T cells in long-lasting Graves disease. The time point denotes: persistent/refractory GD, antithyroid drugs over 5 years with positive TRAb. The TCR library was made from RNA extracted from PBMCs. Arm-PCR with iRepertoire HTBI primers amplified the CDR3 regions for these TCR beta libraries. TCRdb processed the multiplex PCR reads anew with MiXCR; each CDR3 protein has one entry. The top ten clones hold 29% of a sample with fewer than 400,000 distinct CDR3 sequences, roughly a fifth of them seen once. The sequences come from peripheral blood mononuclear cells (PBMCs), collected when the disease was refractory, from a patient treated with antithyroid drugs. The receptors originated from a female donor with Graves disease.

The chain couples TRBV7-8 to TRBJ1-1, with TRBD1 as a possible D gene (5 bases). This CDR3 comprises 13 residues. Germline loops: CDR1 SGHVS, CDR2 FQNEAQ. The germline V and J ends were trimmed by 5 bases and 7 bases, with 14 bases remaining between them. The DNA of the CDR3 is TGTGCCAGCAGCACACGGAGGGACGGTGAAGCTTTCTTT. Protein sequence: CASSTRRDGEAFF.

The genes are TRBV7-2 and TRBJ2-2; 14 bases align to TRBD2. In germline, CDR1 is SGHTA, CDR2 FQGNSA. Losses at the gene ends were 4 bases for V and 5 bases for J; bases not matched to a gene: 9. The CDR3 is made up of 18 amino acids. The CDR3 is CASSSFGTSGGGTGELFF. As DNA, the CDR3 is TGTGCCAGCAGCTCCTTCGGGACTAGCGGGGGAGGGACCGGGGAGCTGTTTTTT.

This clonotype was observed a handful of times. The chain uses TRBV19 and TRBJ2-7, with 10 bases aligning to TRBD2. Germline V lookup: CDR1 LNHDA, CDR2 SQIVND (reference sequence). This CDR3 has 16 amino acids. Losses at the gene ends were 5 bases for V and 3 bases for J; bases not matched to a gene: 10. The CDR3 loop reads CASSPMAGTSVYEQYF. The DNA of the CDR3 is TGTGCCAGTAGTCCTATGGCCGGGACTAGCGTCTACGAGCAGTACTTC. The whole variable domain, remainder taken from reference TRBV19 and TRBJ2-7, is DGGITQSPKYLFRKEGQNVTLSCEQNLNHDAMYWYRQDPGQGLRLIYYSQIVNDFQKGDIAEGYSVSREKKESFPLTVTSAQKNPTAFYLCASSPMAGTSVYEQYFGPGTRLTVT.

The gene calls are TRBV19 and TRBJ1-2; 9 bases are shared with TRBD1. Germline V gene data show CDR1 as LNHDA and CDR2 as SQIVND (reference sequence). V shed 5 bases, J shed 4 bases, and the junction held 8 bases outside the gene matches. The CDR3 sequence is 15 residues long. DNA for the CDR3: TGTGCCAGTAGTGTTTCACAGGGGGCAGGCTATGGCTACACCTTC. Protein: CASSVSQGAGYGYTF.

This clonotype was counted ten times or more. V gene TRBV6-1 combines with J gene TRBJ1-3; TRBD1 agrees at 10 bases. This CDR3 has 16 residues. V shed 5 bases, J shed 5 bases, and the junction held 9 bases outside the gene matches. Germline-derived CDR1 and CDR2 are MNHNS and SASEGT. CDR3 sequence (DNA): TGTGCCAGCAGTCAAGAGGACAGGGGGATTCGAAACACCATATATTTT. It translates to CASSQEDRGIRNTIYF.

This clonotype was detected ten times or more. The rearrangement links TRBV27 to TRBJ2-5; 7 bases are a match to TRBD2. The germline V gene encodes CDR1 MNHEY and CDR2 SMNVEV (reference sequence). Trimming removed 8 bases from V and 2 bases from J; junction bases left unmatched: 8. The CDR3 covers 14 residues. The CDR3 DNA is TGTGCCAGCGGCGGTCTAGCGGCACAAGAGACCCAGTACTTC. Protein product: CASGGLAAQETQYF.

The genes are TRBV30 and TRBJ2-2; unclear D gene. Trimming cost V 5 bases and J 3 bases, with 7 bases left between them. The V gene's germline CDR1 is GTSNPN and CDR2 SVGIG (reference sequence). The CDR3 is 12 amino acids. The CDR3 sequence: CAWFRDTGELFF. Written as DNA, the CDR3 is TGTGCCTGGTTCCGGGACACCGGGGAGCTGTTTTTT.

This clonotype has a count of ten or more. The V call is TRBV6-5, the J call TRBJ1-6; D ambiguous. The CDR3 runs to 13 residues. From germline, CDR1 is MNHEY and CDR2 SVGAGI. V was trimmed by 2 bases and J by 10 bases, leaving 9 bases between them. CDR3 bases: TGTGCCAGCAGTTACCGTTCGGAATCACCCCTCCACTTT. This translates into CASSYRSESPLHF.

This rearrangement joins TRBV29-1 to TRBJ1-1; D ambiguous. The ends were cut back, 5 bases at V and 1 base at J, with 11 bases in the middle. The CDR3 totals 13 residues. Germline V gives CDR1 SQVTM, CDR2 ANQGSEA. This CDR3 reads CSVFNSGNTEAFF. The DNA of the CDR3 is TGCAGCGTTTTTAACAGCGGGAACACTGAAGCTTTCTTT.

This clonotype was recorded at least ten times. V and J are TRBV11-2 and TRBJ2-4, with 9 bases matching TRBD1. The CDR3 has 13 residues. CDR1 SGHAT and CDR2 FQNNGV come from the germline V gene. V lost 7 bases, J lost 5 bases, and 3 bases stayed unmatched. The CDR3, as DNA: TGTGCCAGCACCAGGACAGGGGAAAACATTCAGTACTTC. As protein: CASTRTGENIQYF.

This clonotype was seen many times. Germline is not matched at one junction end, which may reflect a read error. The CDR3 DNA sequence: TGTGCCAGCAGTATAGAGGGGTATAGCAATCAGCCCCAGCATTTT. Translation gives CASSIEGYSNQPQHF. The chain uses TRBV19 and TRBJ1-5, with D possibly being TRBD1 (5 bases). The CDR3 has 15 amino acids. Germline CDR1 and CDR2: LNHDA and SQIVND (reference sequence). Supplemented by reference TRBV19 and TRBJ1-5, the full variable domain reads DGGITQSPKYLFRKEGQNVTLSCEQNLNHDAMYWYRQDPGQGLRLIYYSQIVNDFQKGDIAEGYSVSREKKESFPLTVTSAQKNPTAFYLCASSIEGYSNQPQHFGDGTRLSIL.

V and J are TRBV5-1 and TRBJ2-3; 8 nucleotides agree with TRBD2. CDR3 length: 15 amino acids. Germline values: CDR1 SGHRS, CDR2 YFSETQ. V lost 4 bases and J lost 6; bases outside the gene matches: 10. The CDR3 DNA sequence: TGCGCCAGCAGCACATTAGCGGGACCGTGGGATACGCAGTATTTT. This codes for CASSTLAGPWDTQYF.

Comment on this clonotype: A much larger clone differs by one base, so this may be a read error. The CDR3 end shows no conserved phenylalanine or tryptophan, and so a read error is likely. V gene TRBV20-1 combines with J gene TRBJ1-5; 7 positions match TRBD1. The junction had 2 bases not matched to a gene; V was cut back by 2 bases and J by 1 base. Germline-derived CDR1 and CDR2 are DFQATT and SNEGSKA (reference sequence). The CDR3 length is 14 residues. Here the CDR3 reads CSARQGGSNQPQHS. The CDR3 nucleotides read TGCAGTGCTAGACAGGGGGGGAGCAATCAGCCCCAGCATTCT.

This clonotype is a singleton in its sample. This sequence joins TRBV7-9 and TRBJ2-2, with 7 positions matching TRBD1. Per germline, CDR1 SEHNR and CDR2 FQNEAQ (reference sequence). Losses at the gene ends were 6 bases for V and 6 bases for J; bases not matched to a gene: 7. The CDR3 is made up of 14 amino acids. The CDR3 bases are TGTGCCAGCAGATTACAGGGGATCTCCGGGGAGCTGTTTTTT. As protein: CASRLQGISGELFF.

The rearrangement links TRBV12-3 or TRBV12-4 to TRBJ2-1; 8 bases map to TRBD2. This CDR3 has 15 amino acids. Trimming took 4 bases from V and 3 from J; bases not matched to a gene: 5. CDR3 coding DNA: TGTGCCAGCAGTTATGATCTAGCGGGCTACAATGAGCAGTTCTTC. Translation: CASSYDLAGYNEQFF.

This clonotype was counted ten times or more. The J gene is TRBJ1-2, the V gene TRBV6-1; no clear D. From germline, CDR1 is MNHNS and CDR2 SASEGT. The V and J ends lost 2 bases and 1 base respectively, with 11 bases between them. The CDR3 consists of 15 residues. The CDR3 spells CASSELRGFNYGYTF. CDR3 DNA sequence: TGTGCCAGCAGTGAACTCCGGGGATTTAACTATGGCTACACCTTC.